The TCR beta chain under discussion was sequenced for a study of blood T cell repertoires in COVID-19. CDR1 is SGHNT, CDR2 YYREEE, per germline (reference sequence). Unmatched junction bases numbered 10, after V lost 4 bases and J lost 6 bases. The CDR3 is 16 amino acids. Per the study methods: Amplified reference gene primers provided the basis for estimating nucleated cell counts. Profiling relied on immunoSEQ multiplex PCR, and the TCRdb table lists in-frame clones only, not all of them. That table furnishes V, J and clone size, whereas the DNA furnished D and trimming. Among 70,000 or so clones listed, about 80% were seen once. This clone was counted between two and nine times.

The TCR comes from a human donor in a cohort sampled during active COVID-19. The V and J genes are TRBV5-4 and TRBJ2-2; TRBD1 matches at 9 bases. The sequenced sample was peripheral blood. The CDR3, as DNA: TGTGCCAGCAGCAAACCCCGGGACAGGGAATCCGGGGAGCTGTTTTTT. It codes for CASSKPRDRESGELFF.